Shown below are 7 T cell receptor beta chains from a single sample sequenced in a study of cytomegalovirus exposure and HLA in healthy donors. The PCR was carried out with 60 Vbeta primers and 13 Jbeta primers. Here immunoSEQ multiplex PCR was the method, and the copy in TCRdb shows in-frame clones only, minus some. The sample carries under 150,000 clones, around four fifths recorded once. Sequences were obtained from PBMCs. The source is a boy younger than 18 in good health and CMV-seronegative.

This clone occurred a few times. DNA of the CDR3: TGCGCCAGCAGTTTGGCTAGCAATCAGCCCCAGCATTTT. It specifies CASSLASNQPQHF. J is TRBJ1-5 and V is TRBV4-1; D uncertain. The CDR3 length is 13 residues. V was pared by 6 bases and J by 0 bases, with 6 bases between. CDR1 is MGHRA and CDR2 is YSYEKL in the germline V gene.

V gene TRBV4-1 combines with J gene TRBJ1-5, with TRBD1 matching 7 bases. The CDR3 contains 17 residues. Germline lookup yields CDR1 MGHRA and CDR2 YSYEKL. J was trimmed by 0 bases and V by 0 bases; bases with no gene match: 5. CDR3 protein: CASSQERTGGSNQPQHF. DNA of the CDR3: TGCGCCAGCAGCCAAGAGCGGACAGGCGGTAGCAATCAGCCCCAGCATTTT.

The rearrangement links TRBV6-5 to TRBJ1-2, with TRBD1 matching 8 bases. The trim removed 6 bases at V and 4 bases at J, leaving 10 bases unmatched. This CDR3 has 15 amino acids. Germline V CDR1 and CDR2: MNHEY, SVGAGI. This chain's CDR3 is CASRTAGQGGYGYTF. DNA for the CDR3: TGTGCCAGCAGGACCGCAGGACAGGGTGGCTATGGCTACACCTTC.

The V gene is TRBV2, the J gene TRBJ2-7, with TRBD1 matching over 9 bases. J gave up 2 bases and V 7 bases, and 12 bases lay outside the gene matches. Germline loops: CDR1 SNHLY, CDR2 FYNNEI. The CDR3 spans 16 residues. In DNA, the CDR3 is TGTGCCAGCATCCCCTCCGGGACAGGGATCACCTACGAGCAGTACTTC. The encoded protein is CASIPSGTGITYEQYF.

J is TRBJ2-5 and V is TRBV7-2, with D maybe TRBD2 (6 bases). The V gene lost 1 base and the J gene lost 5 bases, with 11 bases spanning the gap. CDR1 and CDR2 (germline): SGHTA, FQGNSA. There are 14 residues in the CDR3. CDR3 sequence: CASSLESGVETQYF. In DNA, the CDR3 is TGTGCCAGCAGCTTAGAGTCGGGGGTGGAGACCCAGTACTTC. The full variable domain, with the rest looked up from reference TRBV7-2 and TRBJ2-5, is GAGVSQSPSNKVTEKGKDVELRCDPISGHTALYWYRQSLGQGLEFLIYFQGNSAPDKSGLPSDRFSAERTGGSVSTLTIQRTQQEDSAVYLCASSLESGVETQYFGPGTRLLVL.

The chain is built from TRBV25-1 and TRBJ1-2, with D possibly TRBD1 on 5 matching bases. CDR3 length equals 13 residues. Germline V gene sequence: CDR1 MGHDK, CDR2 SYGVNS. V was clipped by 6 bases and J by 2 bases, with 10 bases between them. In DNA form, the CDR3 reads TGTGCCAGCAGCGCGACAGAGAACTATGGCTACACCTTC. Amino acid sequence: CASSATENYGYTF.

This chain uses TRBV19 with TRBJ1-2; D is ambiguous. V lost 3 bases to trimming and J lost 3 bases, with 8 bases between them. CDR1 is LNHDA, CDR2 SQIVND, per germline (reference sequence). The CDR3 contains 13 residues. CDR3 nucleotides: TGTGCCAGTAGTATGCAACAGTACTATGGCTACACCTTC. It is translated as CASSMQQYYGYTF. Variable domain in full (rest from reference TRBV19 and TRBJ1-2): DGGITQSPKYLFRKEGQNVTLSCEQNLNHDAMYWYRQDPGQGLRLIYYSQIVNDFQKGDIAEGYSVSREKKESFPLTVTSAQKNPTAFYLCASSMQQYYGYTFGSGTRLTVV.